The T cell receptor (beta chain) described here comes from a study of tumor T cells in aggressive B-cell lymphoma. Measured with immunoSEQ multiplex PCR; TCRdb has only the in-frame clones, and not every one. The sample consists of several thousand clones, approximately 81% of them appearing once. The TCR comes from an adult with diffuse large B cell lymphoma. Sequencing used tumor tissue.

The CDR3 nucleotides read TGTGCCACTGCAACGGGGAATTCACCCCTCCACTTT. Protein: CATATGNSPLHF. This chain uses TRBV19 with TRBJ1-6; no reliable D call. The CDR3 loop spans 12 amino acids. Germline V gene sequence: CDR1 LNHDA, CDR2 SQIVND (reference sequence). Trimming removed 10 bases at V and 7 bases at J, with 11 bases between.